This TCR beta chain was obtained from a study of T cells in Graves' hyperthyroidism and ophthalmopathy. The overall study: Any treatment followed the collection of peripheral blood at initial diagnosis.

Amplification targeted TCR beta CDR3 regions from RNA transcripts. Primed by the HTBI set, a first-round RT-PCR was run on the TCR CDR3. TCRdb reprocessed the multiplex PCR reads via MiXCR and lists one record per CDR3 protein. Of about 840,000 distinct CDR3 sequences listed, more than 30% were seen once; the top ten hold 7.5% to 9.5%. Germline V gene sequence: CDR1 SGHRS, CDR2 YFSETQ. CDR3 length: 15 amino acids. Trimming cost V 5 bases and J 2 bases, with 11 bases left between them. This clonotype was recorded at least ten times. Stable disease denoted Graves' hyperthyroidism without ophthalmopathy progression within 18 months. Aged 18 to 65, the patients had hyperthyroidism that was newly diagnosed and had lasted under 2 months.

This chain links TRBV5-1 with TRBJ2-6; D remains unclear. Sequences were obtained from blood. The sequence came from a man in his late teens or twenties with Graves' hyperthyroidism. CDR3: CASRLRVAGANVLTF. CDR3 sequence (DNA): TGCGCCAGCAGACTCCGAGTAGCTGGGGCCAACGTCCTGACTTTC.